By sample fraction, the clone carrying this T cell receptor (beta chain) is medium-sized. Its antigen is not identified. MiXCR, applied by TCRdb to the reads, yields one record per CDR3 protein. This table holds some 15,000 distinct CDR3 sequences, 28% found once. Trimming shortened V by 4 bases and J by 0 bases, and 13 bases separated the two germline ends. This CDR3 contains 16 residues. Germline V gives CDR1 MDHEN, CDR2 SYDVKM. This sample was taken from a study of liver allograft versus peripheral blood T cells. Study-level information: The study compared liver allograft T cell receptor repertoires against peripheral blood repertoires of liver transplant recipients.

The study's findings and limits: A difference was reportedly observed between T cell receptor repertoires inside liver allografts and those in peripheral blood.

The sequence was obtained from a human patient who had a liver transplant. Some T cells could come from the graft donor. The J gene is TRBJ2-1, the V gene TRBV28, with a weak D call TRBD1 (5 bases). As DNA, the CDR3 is TGTGCCAGCAGTTACAGGTTAGTTGGCTCCTACAATGAGCAGTTCTTC. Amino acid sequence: CASSYRLVGSYNEQFF.